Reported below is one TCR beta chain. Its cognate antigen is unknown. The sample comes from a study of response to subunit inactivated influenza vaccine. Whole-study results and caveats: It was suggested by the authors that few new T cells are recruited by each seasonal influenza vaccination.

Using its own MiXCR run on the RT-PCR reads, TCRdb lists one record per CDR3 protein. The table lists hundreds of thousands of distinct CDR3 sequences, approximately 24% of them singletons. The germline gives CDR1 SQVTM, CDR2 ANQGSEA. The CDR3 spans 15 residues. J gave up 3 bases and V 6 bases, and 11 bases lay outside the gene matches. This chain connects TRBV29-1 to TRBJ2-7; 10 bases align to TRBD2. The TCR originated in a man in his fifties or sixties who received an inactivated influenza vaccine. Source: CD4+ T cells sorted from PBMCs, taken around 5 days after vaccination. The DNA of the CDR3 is TGCAGCGTGTCCGGGGCTAGCGGGAGTGTCTACGAGCAGTACTTC. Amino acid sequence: CSVSGASGSVYEQYF.